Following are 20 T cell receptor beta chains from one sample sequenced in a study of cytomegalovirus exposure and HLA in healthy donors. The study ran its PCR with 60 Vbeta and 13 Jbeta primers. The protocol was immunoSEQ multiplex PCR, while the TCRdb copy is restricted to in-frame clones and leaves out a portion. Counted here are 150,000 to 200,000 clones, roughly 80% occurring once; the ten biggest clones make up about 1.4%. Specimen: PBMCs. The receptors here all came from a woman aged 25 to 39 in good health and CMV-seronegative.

As DNA, the CDR3 is TGCGCCAGCAGCTTCGCCCGGTCGGGGGGTACTGAAGCTTTCTTT. Amino acid sequence: CASSFARSGGTEAFF. The chain recombines TRBV5-1 with TRBJ1-1, with D perhaps matching TRBD1 (5 bases). The germline V gene encodes CDR1 SGHRS and CDR2 YFSETQ. The V end lost 2 bases, the J end lost 5 bases, and 16 bases lay between the germline ends. CDR3 size: 15 residues.

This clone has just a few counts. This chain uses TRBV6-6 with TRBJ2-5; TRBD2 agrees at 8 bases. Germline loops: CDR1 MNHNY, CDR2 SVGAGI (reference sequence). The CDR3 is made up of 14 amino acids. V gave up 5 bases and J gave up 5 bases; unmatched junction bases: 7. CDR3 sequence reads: CASSPGLAVETQYF. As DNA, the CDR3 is TGTGCCAGCAGTCCCGGACTAGCCGTGGAGACCCAGTACTTC.

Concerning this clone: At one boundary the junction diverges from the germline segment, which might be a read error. The CDR3 coding sequence is TGTTCCAGCAGCTTGGGACTAGCGGGGTCAGCCTACGAGCAGTACTTC. Its protein product is CSSSLGLAGSAYEQYF. The chain combines TRBV7-9 with TRBJ2-7; 13 bases are shared with TRBD2. Per the germline V gene, CDR1 is SEHNR and CDR2 is FQNEAQ (reference sequence). The CDR3 length is 16 residues.

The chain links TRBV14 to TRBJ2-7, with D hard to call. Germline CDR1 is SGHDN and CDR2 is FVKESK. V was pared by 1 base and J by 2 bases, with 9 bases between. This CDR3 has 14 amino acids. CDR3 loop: CASSQVTDAYEQYF. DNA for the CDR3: TGTGCCAGCAGCCAAGTTACTGATGCCTACGAGCAGTACTTC.

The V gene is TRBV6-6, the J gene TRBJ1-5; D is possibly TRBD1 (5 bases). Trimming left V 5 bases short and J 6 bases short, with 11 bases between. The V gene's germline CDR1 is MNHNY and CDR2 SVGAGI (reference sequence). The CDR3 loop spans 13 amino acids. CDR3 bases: TGTGCCAGCAGTGGGGGGTTGGGTCAGCCCCAGCATTTT. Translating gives CASSGGLGQPQHF.

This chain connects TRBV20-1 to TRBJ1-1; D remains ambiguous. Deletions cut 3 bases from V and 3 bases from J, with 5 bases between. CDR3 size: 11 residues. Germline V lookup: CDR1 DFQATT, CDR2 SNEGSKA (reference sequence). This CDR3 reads CSASSYTEAFF. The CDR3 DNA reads TGCAGTGCTAGTTCCTACACTGAAGCTTTCTTT.

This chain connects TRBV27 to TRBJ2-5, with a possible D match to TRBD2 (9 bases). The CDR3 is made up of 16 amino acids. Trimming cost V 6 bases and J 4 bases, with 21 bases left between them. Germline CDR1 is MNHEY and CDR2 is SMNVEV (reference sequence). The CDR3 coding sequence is TGTGCCAGCAGGCTCAGGGGGCTAGCGGGGAGAGAGACCCAGTACTTC. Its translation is CASRLRGLAGRETQYF.

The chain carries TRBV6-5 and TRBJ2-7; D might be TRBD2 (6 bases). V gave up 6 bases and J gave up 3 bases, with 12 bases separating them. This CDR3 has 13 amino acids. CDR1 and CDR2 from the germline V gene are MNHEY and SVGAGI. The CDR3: CASSSPGGYEQYF. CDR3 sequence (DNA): TGTGCCAGCAGCTCCCCCGGGGGCTACGAGCAGTACTTC.

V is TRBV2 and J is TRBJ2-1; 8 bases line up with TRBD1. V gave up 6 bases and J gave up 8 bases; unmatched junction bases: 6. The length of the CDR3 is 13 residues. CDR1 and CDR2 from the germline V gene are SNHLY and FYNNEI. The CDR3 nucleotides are TGTGCCAGCAGCCGACAGGGGATCGATGAGCAGTTCTTC. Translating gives CASSRQGIDEQFF. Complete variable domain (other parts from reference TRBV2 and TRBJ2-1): EPEVTQTPSHQVTQMGQEVILRCVPISNHLYFYWYRQILGQKVEFLVSFYNNEISEKSEIFDDQFSVERPDGSNFTLKIRSTKLEDSAMYFCASSRQGIDEQFFGPGTRLTVL.

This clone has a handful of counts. CDR3 sequence: CASSFNFQDTQYF. The CDR3 coding sequence is TGTGCCAGCAGCTTTAACTTTCAAGATACGCAGTATTTT. The chain links TRBV7-6 to TRBJ2-3; unclear D gene. CDR1 and CDR2 (germline): SGHVS, FNYEAQ. The CDR3 totals 13 residues. The V and J ends lost 3 bases and 5 bases respectively, with 9 bases between them. The full variable domain, with the rest looked up from reference TRBV7-6 and TRBJ2-3, is GAGVSQSPRYKVTKRGQDVALRCDPISGHVSLYWYRQALGQGPEFLTYFNYEAQQDKSGLPNDRFSAERPEGSISTLTIQRTEQRDSAMYRCASSFNFQDTQYFGPGTRLTVL.

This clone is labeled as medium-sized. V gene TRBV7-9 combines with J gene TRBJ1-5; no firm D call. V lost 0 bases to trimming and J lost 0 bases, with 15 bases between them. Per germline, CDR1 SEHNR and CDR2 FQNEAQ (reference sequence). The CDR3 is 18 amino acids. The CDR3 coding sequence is TGTGCCAGCAGCTTAGCGCTTAGGACGAGGGATAGCAATCAGCCCCAGCATTTT. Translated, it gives CASSLALRTRDSNQPQHF.

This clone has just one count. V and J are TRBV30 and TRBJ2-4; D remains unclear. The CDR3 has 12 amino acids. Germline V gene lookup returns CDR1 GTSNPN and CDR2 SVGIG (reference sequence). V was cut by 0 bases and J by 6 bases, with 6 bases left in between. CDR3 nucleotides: TGTGCCTGGAGTGTACAATCAAACATTCAGTACTTC. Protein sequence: CAWSVQSNIQYF.

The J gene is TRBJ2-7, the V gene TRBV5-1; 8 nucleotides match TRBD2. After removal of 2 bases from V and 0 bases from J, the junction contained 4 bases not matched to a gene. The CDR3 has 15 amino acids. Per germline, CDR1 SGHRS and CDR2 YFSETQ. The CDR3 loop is CASSLLAGHSYEQYF. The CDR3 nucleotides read TGCGCCAGCAGCTTATTAGCGGGACACTCCTACGAGCAGTACTTC. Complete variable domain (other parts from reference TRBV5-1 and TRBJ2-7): KAGVTQTPRYLIKTRGQQVTLSCSPISGHRSVSWYQQTPGQGLQFLFEYFSETQRNKGNFPGRFSGRQFSNSRSEMNVSTLELGDSALYLCASSLLAGHSYEQYFGPGTRLTVT.

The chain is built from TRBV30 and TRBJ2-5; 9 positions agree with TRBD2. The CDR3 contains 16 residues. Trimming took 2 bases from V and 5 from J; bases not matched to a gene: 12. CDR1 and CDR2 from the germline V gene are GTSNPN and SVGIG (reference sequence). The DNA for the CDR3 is TGTGCCTGGAGTACGTTGGGTAGCGGGGGATCGGAGACCCAGTACTTC. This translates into CAWSTLGSGGSETQYF.

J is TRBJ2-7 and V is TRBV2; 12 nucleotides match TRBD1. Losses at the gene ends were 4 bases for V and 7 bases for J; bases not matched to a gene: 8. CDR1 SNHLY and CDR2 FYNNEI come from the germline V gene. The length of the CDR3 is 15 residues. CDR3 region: CASSVGQGATREQYF. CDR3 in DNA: TGTGCCAGCAGTGTGGGACAGGGGGCGACGAGGGAGCAGTACTTC. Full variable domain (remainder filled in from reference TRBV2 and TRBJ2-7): EPEVTQTPSHQVTQMGQEVILRCVPISNHLYFYWYRQILGQKVEFLVSFYNNEISEKSEIFDDQFSVERPDGSNFTLKIRSTKLEDSAMYFCASSVGQGATREQYFGPGTRLTVT.

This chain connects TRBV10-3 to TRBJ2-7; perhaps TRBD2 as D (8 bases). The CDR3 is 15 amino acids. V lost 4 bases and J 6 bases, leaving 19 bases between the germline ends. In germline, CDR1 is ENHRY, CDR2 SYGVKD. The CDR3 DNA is TGTGCCATCAGTGGCGGGGGGACTGGGACAGCCGAGCAGTACTTC. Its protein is CAISGGGTGTAEQYF.

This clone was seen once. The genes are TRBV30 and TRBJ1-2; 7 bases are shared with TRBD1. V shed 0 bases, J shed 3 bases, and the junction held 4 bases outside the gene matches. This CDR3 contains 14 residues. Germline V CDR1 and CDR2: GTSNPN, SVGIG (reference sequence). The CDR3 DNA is TGTGCCTGGAGTGTACTAGGGACAGACTATGGCTACACCTTC. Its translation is CAWSVLGTDYGYTF.

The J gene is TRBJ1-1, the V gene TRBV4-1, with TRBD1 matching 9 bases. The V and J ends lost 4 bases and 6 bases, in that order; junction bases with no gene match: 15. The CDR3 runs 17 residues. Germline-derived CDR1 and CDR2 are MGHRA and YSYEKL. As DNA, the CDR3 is TGCGCCAGCAGCCCGGGACAGGGAAGTATACGACGCTCTGAAGCTTTCTTT. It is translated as CASSPGQGSIRRSEAFF.

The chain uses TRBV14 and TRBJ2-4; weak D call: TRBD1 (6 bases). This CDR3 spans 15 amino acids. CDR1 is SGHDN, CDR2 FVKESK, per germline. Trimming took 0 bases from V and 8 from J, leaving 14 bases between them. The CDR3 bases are TGTGCCAGCAGCCAAGAAGACAGGCCAAGATACATTCAGTACTTC. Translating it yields CASSQEDRPRYIQYF.

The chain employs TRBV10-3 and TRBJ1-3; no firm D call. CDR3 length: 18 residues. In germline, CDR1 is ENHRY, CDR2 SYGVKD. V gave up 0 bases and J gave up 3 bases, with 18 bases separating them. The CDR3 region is CAISESLLQNLRGNTIYF. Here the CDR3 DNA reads TGTGCCATCAGTGAGTCTCTTCTACAGAATTTGCGTGGAAACACCATATATTTT.